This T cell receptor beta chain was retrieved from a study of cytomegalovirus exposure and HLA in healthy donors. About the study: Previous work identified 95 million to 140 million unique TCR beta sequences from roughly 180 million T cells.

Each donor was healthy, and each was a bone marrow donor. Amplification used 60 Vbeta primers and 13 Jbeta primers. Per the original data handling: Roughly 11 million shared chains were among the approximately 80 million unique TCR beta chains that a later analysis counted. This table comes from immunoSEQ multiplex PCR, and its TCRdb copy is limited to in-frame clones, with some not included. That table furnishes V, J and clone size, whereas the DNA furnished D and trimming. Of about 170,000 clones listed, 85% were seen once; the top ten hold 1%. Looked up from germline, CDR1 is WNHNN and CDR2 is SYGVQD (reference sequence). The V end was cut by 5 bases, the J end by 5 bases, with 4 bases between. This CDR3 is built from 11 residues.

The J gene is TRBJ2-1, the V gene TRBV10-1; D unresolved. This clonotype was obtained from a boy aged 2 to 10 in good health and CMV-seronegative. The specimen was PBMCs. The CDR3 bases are TGCGCCAGCAGTTCGGACAATGAGCAGTTCTTC. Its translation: CASSSDNEQFF.